This TCR beta chain is from a study of blood T cells in healthy people across ages. Together with a sample-barcoded 5' primer, a J-beta primer mix was included in a second PCR lasting roughly 6 to 12 cycles. A template-switch adaptor with 12 random nucleotides tagged each cDNA molecule. TCRdb reanalysed the 5' RACE reads using MiXCR and keeps one entry per CDR3 protein. This repertoire shows some 550,000 distinct CDR3 sequences, around 50% found once; its top ten account for around 24%. Points from the study as a whole: Leaving the PBMCs unsorted stopped any conclusive comparison of naive versus antigen-experienced cells. TCR beta diversity per million T cells fell roughly linearly with age.

Trimming removed 8 bases at V and 0 bases at J, with 10 bases between. This CDR3 is built from 14 residues. CDR1 is SGHNT and CDR2 is YENEEA in the germline V gene. For this clonotype: Its cognate antigen is unknown.

Input material: blood. The chain employs TRBV11-3 and TRBJ2-2; D gene unclear. This clonotype originated in a man older than 75 in good health. In DNA, the CDR3 is TGTGCCAGCGGTGGCGGCTCGAACACCGGGGAGCTGTTTTTT. Translating gives CASGGGSNTGELFF.